Listed below are T cell receptor beta chains from one sample, sequenced in a study of beta chain features in type 1 diabetes. This table comes from immunoSEQ multiplex PCR, and its TCRdb copy is limited to in-frame clones, with some not included. The sample has approximately 120,000 clones; 40% are singletons. Sequences were obtained from stem cell memory CD4+ T cells from blood. The receptor set was obtained from a woman between 18 and 29 years old in good health. Each CDR3 is given with its conserved first and last residue. The order of the fields is clone size, D gene, J gene, V gene, CDR3 DNA, CDR3 protein. A D gene is named only where the DNA matches it firmly. Clone size is shown for a subset of rows, as once, few, many or a class of expanded clone.

few,.,TRBJ2-1,TRBV6-6,TGTGCCAGCAGCGGAGATGTCCGCCCAGGGAAGGAGCAGTTCTTC,CASSGDVRPGKEQFF
.,TRBD2,TRBJ2-5,TRBV28,TGTGCCAGCAGTTTAACGGCGGGAGGGCCGAAGACCCAGTACTTC,CASSLTAGGPKTQYF
few,.,TRBJ2-7,TRBV30,TGTGCCTGGAGTAACGGGTACGAGCAGTACTTC,CAWSNGYEQYF
.,TRBD2,TRBJ2-2,TRBV27,TGTGCCAGCAGGCACCGACTAGCGGGAAACACCGGGGAGCTGTTTTTT,CASRHRLAGNTGELFF
few,TRBD2,TRBJ2-5,TRBV15,TGTGCCACCGCCACTGGATCAATAGCGGGAGGGGCGGAGACCCAGTACTTC,CATATGSIAGGAETQYF
.,.,TRBJ1-5,TRBV11-1,TGTGCCAGCTCGGGAGGGGATCAGCCCCAGCATTTT,CASSGGDQPQHF
.,TRBD2,TRBJ2-2,TRBV5-1,TGCGCCAGCAGCCTTAGCGGGAGTAGGATCGCCGGGGAGCTGTTTTTT,CASSLSGSRIAGELFF
.,.,TRBJ2-2,TRBV11-3,TGTGCCAGCAGCTTAGGACAGAACACCGGGGAGCTGTTTTTT,CASSLGQNTGELFF
.,TRBD2,TRBJ2-5,TRBV29-1,TGCAGCGTGAGGGAGGGGACCCAGTACTTC,CSVREGTQYF
.,.,TRBJ1-5,TRBV18,TGTGCCAGCTCACCCCAGGGGAATAGCAATCAGCCCCAGCATTTT,CASSPQGNSNQPQHF
.,TRBD1,TRBJ1-2,TRBV18,TGTGCCAGCTCCGAGTACCAGGGGGGCGGCTACACCTTC,CASSEYQGGGYTF
.,TRBD2,TRBJ2-3,TRBV19,TGTGCCAGTAGTACCCGGACTAGCGGGAGGACAGATACGCAGTATTTT,CASSTRTSGRTDTQYF
few,TRBD1,TRBJ2-2,TRBV6-6,TGTGCCAGCTCTGACAGGGGGCAAACCGGGGAGCTGTTTTTT,CASSDRGQTGELFF
few,.,TRBJ1-5,TRBV7-9,TGTGCCAGCAGCTTCTCGAACGGGGATCAGCCCCAGCATTTT,CASSFSNGDQPQHF
once,.,TRBJ1-3,TRBV19,TGTGCCAGTAGTATGGTTGGACAGCGCTCTGGAAACACCATATATTTT,CASSMVGQRSGNTIYF
.,TRBD1,TRBJ1-4,TRBV6-5,TGTGCCAGCTGCCCAGGGGGCCGTCCTCCTGAAAAACTGTTTTTT,CASCPGGRPPEKLFF
.,.,TRBJ1-4,TRBV5-1,TGCGCCAGCAGCCTGGACAATTCTAATGAAAAACTGTTTTTT,CASSLDNSNEKLFF
.,.,TRBJ2-7,TRBV4-3,TGCGCCAGCAGCCGCAAAACAGGGGGGGATTACGAGCAGTACTTC,CASSRKTGGDYEQYF
.,TRBD2,TRBJ2-5,TRBV28,TGTGCCAGCAGCCTCCATCCGGGACTAGCGGGAGGGACTCAAGAGACCCAGTACTTC,CASSLHPGLAGGTQETQYF
.,.,TRBJ1-1,TRBV28,TGTGCCAGCACCCTGCCAGGGCGGACTGAAGCTTTCTTT,CASTLPGRTEAFF
.,TRBD1,TRBJ2-7,TRBV5-1,TGCGCCAGCAGCTTGGGACAGGGGGCACCGGTCGACGAGCAGTACTTC,CASSLGQGAPVDEQYF
.,.,TRBJ1-2,TRBV19,TGTGCCAGTAGTATATCGTGGACAGTTTTCTATGGCTACACCTTC,CASSISWTVFYGYTF
few,.,TRBJ2-1,TRBV5-1,TGCGCCAGCAGCTTGGTAGGTAGCATGTATGAGCAGTTCTTC,CASSLVGSMYEQFF
.,.,TRBJ2-7,TRBV2,TGTGCCAGCAGTGACTATCCAATCCCATATACCTACGAGCAGTACTTC,CASSDYPIPYTYEQYF
few,TRBD1,TRBJ2-5,TRBV7-9,TGTGCCAGCAGCTTAGAGGGGACAGGGTCCAGGGAGACCCAGTACTTC,CASSLEGTGSRETQYF
.,.,TRBJ2-6,TRBV4-2,TGTGCCAGCAGCCAAGCGTTCAGCTCTGGGGCCAACGTCCTGACTTTC,CASSQAFSSGANVLTF
few,.,TRBJ1-1,TRBV7-9,TGTGCCAGCAGCTTAAATTGGGCAGCCCATGAAGCTTTCTTT,CASSLNWAAHEAFF
.,TRBD1,TRBJ1-3,TRBV7-2,TGTGCCAGCTCCCTGACAGGGACGTTATCTGGAAACACCATATATTTT,CASSLTGTLSGNTIYF
.,TRBD1,TRBJ1-1,TRBV18,TGTGCCAGCTCACCAAGGGGACAGGCCGGGGGAACTGAAGCTTTCTTT,CASSPRGQAGGTEAFF
.,.,TRBJ1-5,TRBV6-5,TGTGCCAGCAGCCCCACAGGGTTCGTCAATCAGCCCCAGCATTTT,CASSPTGFVNQPQHF
few,TRBD2,TRBJ2-1,TRBV29-1,TGCAGCGCCGAAGTGGGATGGGGCGCGGGAGGCTCCTACAATGAGCAGTTCTTC,CSAEVGWGAGGSYNEQFF
.,TRBD1,TRBJ2-2,TRBV5-8,TGTGCCAGCAGCCTCAACAGGGGGGTTGCCGGGGAGCTGTTTTTT,CASSLNRGVAGELFF
few,.,TRBJ1-1,TRBV7-9,TGTGCCAGCAGCTTAGGTCCACGGGAAGCTTTCTTT,CASSLGPREAFF
.,.,TRBJ1-1,TRBV6-5,TGTGCCAGCAGTCCCGGGCCCTCAGGGCCTGAAGCTTTCTTT,CASSPGPSGPEAFF
.,TRBD1,TRBJ1-1,TRBV29-1,TGCAGCCTGAGGACAGGCAACACTGAAGCTTTCTTT,CSLRTGNTEAFF
few,.,TRBJ1-1,TRBV6-5,TGTGCCAGCAGTTATGGAGGTCAGACTGAAGCTTTCTTT,CASSYGGQTEAFF
.,TRBD1,TRBJ1-1,TRBV29-1,TGCAGCGGCCACAGGGGGCTCGGCACTGAAGCTTTCTTT,CSGHRGLGTEAFF
.,.,TRBJ1-2,TRBV4-3,TGCGCCAGCAGCCACCTATCAGGGGTCAACTATGGCTACACCTTC,CASSHLSGVNYGYTF
.,TRBD2,TRBJ2-3,TRBV27,TGTGCCAGCAGTTTAAGTGCGGGAGGGAACACAGATACGCAGTATTTT,CASSLSAGGNTDTQYF
.,TRBD1,TRBJ2-7,TRBV4-2,TGTGCCAGCAGCCAAGCCACGGGGACAGGTCTCCACGAGCAGTACTTC,CASSQATGTGLHEQYF
.,TRBD2,TRBJ2-7,TRBV5-1,TGCGCCAGCAGCCCCTCTAGCGGGATAATCACCTACGAGCAGTACTTC,CASSPSSGIITYEQYF
.,TRBD2,TRBJ2-2,TRBV5-4,TGTGCCAGCAGCCATAAGCGGGAGGGCCCCGGGGAGCTGTTTTTT,CASSHKREGPGELFF
.,TRBD1,TRBJ1-2,TRBV6-6,TGTGCCAGCAGTAAGACAGGGGGCGGCTACACCTTC,CASSKTGGGYTF
few,TRBD2,TRBJ2-5,TRBV29-1,TGCAGCGTTGGAGGGGCGTCGGGGGGGGAGACCCAGTACTTC,CSVGGASGGETQYF
.,.,TRBJ1-5,TRBV4-1,TGCGCCAGCAGCCTCTCGACGGAGGGAGCTCTCCGTCAGCCCCAGCATTTT,CASSLSTEGALRQPQHF
.,.,TRBJ1-1,TRBV11-1,TGTGCCAGCAGCCCACGCGGAGGCACTGAAGCTTTCTTT,CASSPRGGTEAFF
.,.,TRBJ2-7,TRBV5-1,TGCGCCAGCAGCTTGGGGGGGGGCCCCGACACCTACGAGCAGTACTTC,CASSLGGGPDTYEQYF
few,.,TRBJ1-2,TRBV30,TGTGCCTGGAACCGGGGAGTATCTATCTATGGCTACACCTTC,CAWNRGVSIYGYTF
few,.,TRBJ1-4,TRBV29-1,TGCAGCGTCCGGGGGGGAGGTGGTGAAAAACTGTTTTTT,CSVRGGGGEKLFF
.,.,TRBJ2-7,TRBV29-1,TGCAGCGTACAGGGCTACGAGCAGTACTTC,CSVQGYEQYF
.,.,TRBJ1-5,TRBV28,TGTGCCAGCAGTCCAGGACGGAGGAGGCCCAATCAGCCCCAGCATTTT,CASSPGRRRPNQPQHF
.,TRBD2,TRBJ2-3,TRBV12-5,TGTGCTAGTGGTTTGGTTGTTAGCGGGAGGAGGGATACGCAGTATTTT,CASGLVVSGRRDTQYF
.,TRBD1,TRBJ2-1,TRBV28,TGTGCCAGCGCCGGGGACAGGGGTAATGAGCAGTTCTTC,CASAGDRGNEQFF
.,.,TRBJ2-2,TRBV11-1,TGTGCCAGCAGCCCCAACCCCAGGGGGGCCGGGGAGCTGTTTTTT,CASSPNPRGAGELFF
.,TRBD1,TRBJ2-3,TRBV28,TGTGCCAGCAGTTTATTCGGGACAGGGGCCTCGGTCAGCCCAGTCACAGATACGCAGTATTTT,CASSLFGTGASVSPVTDTQYF
.,TRBD1,TRBJ2-5,TRBV7-3,TGTGCCAGCAGCTTCGGGACAGCGGAGACCCAGTACTTC,CASSFGTAETQYF
.,TRBD2,TRBJ2-1,TRBV7-3,TGTGCCAGCAGCCCCGGGACTAGCGGGATCAATGAGCAGTTCTTC,CASSPGTSGINEQFF
few,.,TRBJ2-7,TRBV9,TGTGCCAGCAGCGTAGGGCTATCAGGGGACCCCTCCTACGAGCAGTACTTC,CASSVGLSGDPSYEQYF